This passage covers 20 T cell receptor beta chains from one sample sequenced in a study of blood T cell repertoires in COVID-19. This table comes from immunoSEQ multiplex PCR, and its TCRdb copy is limited to in-frame clones, with some not included. Of some 110,000 clones in the sample, around 87% are singletons; the top ten hold less than 9.5%. Input material: peripheral blood. The receptors derive from a human donor in a cohort sampled during active COVID-19.

The V call is TRBV4-1, the J call TRBJ2-7; 11 bases are shared with TRBD1. The J segment lost 5 bases and the V segment lost 4 bases, leaving 10 bases of the junction unmatched. Germline CDR1 and CDR2: MGHRA and YSYEKL. CDR3 size: 16 residues. CDR3 in DNA: TGCGCCAGCAGCCTGGGCGGACAGGGGGCTTTCGACGAGCAGTACTTC. This sequence encodes CASSLGGQGAFDEQYF.

The rearrangement links TRBV5-8 to TRBJ1-1; D gene ambiguous. This CDR3 has 14 residues. V lost 2 bases to trimming and J lost 0 bases, with 8 bases between them. Germline CDR1 SGHTS, CDR2 YDEGEE. In nucleotides, the CDR3 is TGTGCCAGCAGCTTTAGTGATTTGAACACTGAAGCTTTCTTT. It codes for CASSFSDLNTEAFF.

The rearrangement uses TRBV5-4 and TRBJ2-2, with D possibly TRBD1 on 6 matching bases. Trimming pared 4 bases from V and 1 base from J, leaving 23 bases between. The CDR3 is made up of 19 amino acids. Germline lookup yields CDR1 SGHNT and CDR2 YYREEE (reference sequence). The CDR3 region has the DNA TGTGCCAGCAGCCCCCAGTGGTTTAGGCAGGGGAAGAACACCGGGGAGCTGTTTTTT. Protein product: CASSPQWFRQGKNTGELFF. Using reference TRBV5-4 and TRBJ2-2 for the parts outside the CDR3, the full variable domain is ETGVTQSPTHLIKTRGQQVTLRCSSQSGHNTVSWYQQALGQGPQFIFQYYREEENGRGNFPPRFSGLQFPNYSSELNVNALELDDSALYLCASSPQWFRQGKNTGELFFGEGSRLTVL.

This sequence joins TRBV19 and TRBJ2-7; TRBD2 matches 7 bases. The junction had 4 bases not matched to a gene; V was cut back by 3 bases and J by 2 bases. The CDR3 has 14 amino acids. The germline CDR1 and CDR2 sequences are LNHDA and SQIVND (reference sequence). CDR3 in amino acids: CASSIESGTYEQYF. As DNA, the CDR3 is TGTGCCAGTAGTATCGAGAGCGGGACCTACGAGCAGTACTTC.

The table lists this clone with a few counts. This sequence joins TRBV28 and TRBJ1-5, with 7 bases matching TRBD1. Germline CDR1 MDHEN, CDR2 SYDVKM. With V trimmed by 7 bases and J by 3 bases, 6 bases remained unmatched. The CDR3 extends over 14 amino acids. This CDR3 reads CASTLRGPNQPQHF. For the CDR3, the DNA is TGTGCCAGCACCCTGAGGGGGCCCAATCAGCCCCAGCATTTT. The whole variable domain, remainder taken from reference TRBV28 and TRBJ1-5, is DVKVTQSSRYLVKRTGEKVFLECVQDMDHENMFWYRQDPGLGLRLIYFSYDVKMKEKGDIPEGYSVSREKKERFSLILESASTNQTSMYLCASTLRGPNQPQHFGDGTRLSIL.

This clone was picked up one time. The chain carries TRBV5-1 and TRBJ1-4; TRBD1 might be the D (5 bases). CDR1 and CDR2 from the germline V gene are SGHRS and YFSETQ. The CDR3 consists of 15 residues. Trimming removed 4 bases at V and 4 bases at J, with 14 bases between. The CDR3 reads CASSAVGGLNEKLFF. The CDR3 DNA reads TGCGCCAGCAGCGCCGTTGGGGGACTTAATGAAAAACTGTTTTTT.

J is TRBJ2-1 and V is TRBV6-5; the D gene is possibly TRBD2 (5 bases). The CDR3 loop spans 14 amino acids. V was cut by 0 bases and J by 7 bases, with 10 bases left in between. Germline values: CDR1 MNHEY, CDR2 SVGAGI. The CDR3 DNA reads TGTGCCAGCAGTTACTCTCTCTCGGGGAATGAGCAGTTCTTC. Its translation: CASSYSLSGNEQFF.

This clone was recorded once. V and J are TRBV30 and TRBJ2-2; 7 bases fit TRBD1. The length of the CDR3 is 13 residues. Germline V gives CDR1 GTSNPN, CDR2 SVGIG (reference sequence). V lost 5 bases, J lost 5 bases, and 5 bases stayed unmatched. CDR3 sequence reads: CAWDRTGTGELFF. The CDR3 DNA reads as TGTGCCTGGGATCGGACAGGTACCGGGGAGCTGTTTTTT.

This rearrangement joins TRBV9 to TRBJ2-3, with TRBD2 matching over 8 bases. The V gene end was trimmed by 0 bases and the J gene end by 2 bases; junction bases not matched to a gene: 5. Germline-derived CDR1 and CDR2 are SGDLS and YYNGEE. The CDR3 has 16 residues. This chain's CDR3 is CASSVVTSGVTDTQYF. The CDR3, as DNA: TGTGCCAGCAGCGTAGTAACTAGCGGAGTCACAGATACGCAGTATTTT.

This chain links TRBV24-1 with TRBJ2-7; 10 nucleotides agree with TRBD1. V lost 3 bases and J lost 1; bases outside the gene matches: 2. The CDR3 has 15 amino acids. Looked up from germline, CDR1 is KGHDR and CDR2 is SFDVKD. The CDR3 protein is CATSDPGQGSYEQYF. Here the CDR3 DNA reads TGTGCCACCAGTGATCCGGGACAGGGGTCCTACGAGCAGTACTTC.

The chain links TRBV30 to TRBJ1-1; D unresolved. The CDR3 sequence is 15 residues long. Germline CDR1 reads GTSNPN; CDR2 reads SVGIG (reference sequence). Deletions cut 0 bases from V and 1 base from J, with 12 bases between. CDR3 sequence: CAWSVAGRTNTEAFF. The CDR3 DNA is TGTGCCTGGAGTGTAGCGGGCCGCACGAACACTGAAGCTTTCTTT.

The chain recombines TRBV2 with TRBJ1-1; the match to TRBD1 covers 9 bases. CDR3 length equals 17 residues. Trimming took 1 base from V and 1 from J; bases not matched to a gene: 7. Germline CDR1 is SNHLY and CDR2 is FYNNEI. CDR3 nucleotides: TGTGCCAGCAGTGAAGAAGGACAGGGGCCCCAGAACACTGAAGCTTTCTTT. Translated: CASSEEGQGPQNTEAFF.

The rearrangement uses TRBV3-1 (or the pseudogene TRBV3-2) and TRBJ2-1, with D tentatively TRBD2 (5 bases). Germline V gives CDR1 LGHDT, CDR2 YNNKEL (reference sequence). CDR3 size: 15 residues. V lost 4 bases and J 0 bases, leaving 10 bases between the germline ends. The CDR3 sequence is CASSPLGVSYNEQFF. The CDR3 DNA reads as TGTGCCAGCAGCCCCCTCGGGGTCTCCTACAATGAGCAGTTCTTC.

This clone came up once. The CDR3, as DNA: TGTGCCAGCAGCCACGGACAGCTGGGGGATCAGCCCCAGCATTTT. This sequence encodes CASSHGQLGDQPQHF. The chain is built from TRBV7-2 and TRBJ1-5, with D perhaps matching TRBD1 (6 bases). Germline V gives CDR1 SGHTA, CDR2 FQGNSA. The CDR3 is 15 amino acids. Trimming removed 5 bases from V and 5 bases from J, with 16 bases in between.

The chain is built from TRBV7-9 and TRBJ1-1; no clear D gene. Germline V gene data show CDR1 as SEHNR and CDR2 as FQNEAQ (reference sequence). Trimming left V 3 bases short and J 1 base short, with 6 bases between. CDR3 size: 13 residues. The CDR3 spells CASSFTQNTEAFF. In DNA, the CDR3 is TGTGCCAGCAGCTTCACACAGAACACTGAAGCTTTCTTT.

The genes are TRBV24-1 and TRBJ2-2, with 8 nucleotides matching TRBD2. Germline CDR1 reads KGHDR; CDR2 reads SFDVKD. V was pared by 4 bases and J by 0 bases, with 6 bases of the junction left unmatched. CDR3 length: 17 amino acids. CDR3 DNA sequence: TGTGCCACCAGTGAATCCGGACTAGCACCGAACACCGGGGAGCTGTTTTTT. Translating it yields CATSESGLAPNTGELFF.

The chain links TRBV9 to TRBJ2-1, with a weak D call TRBD2 (5 bases). The V end lost 3 bases, the J end lost 2 bases, and 12 bases lay between the germline ends. The length of the CDR3 is 15 residues. Germline-derived CDR1 and CDR2 are SGDLS and YYNGEE. The DNA for the CDR3 is TGTGCCAGCAGCGAGAGCGGAATAGCCTACAATGAGCAGTTCTTC. Protein sequence: CASSESGIAYNEQFF.

V usage is TRBV7-2 and J usage is TRBJ1-4, with TRBD1 matching 10 bases. The germline V gene encodes CDR1 SGHTA and CDR2 FQGNSA. The length of the CDR3 is 18 residues. The junction had 10 bases not matched to a gene; V was cut back by 5 bases and J by 1 base. The CDR3 coding sequence is TGTGCCAGCAGCGTCGTCGGGACAGGGGTTAGAACTAATGAAAAACTGTTTTTT. Its protein is CASSVVGTGVRTNEKLFF.

V usage is TRBV6-5 and J usage is TRBJ2-1; 8 nucleotides align to TRBD2. The CDR3 covers 15 residues. V dropped 6 bases and J dropped 7; count of bases not matched to a gene: 11. CDR1 and CDR2 from the germline V gene are MNHEY and SVGAGI. This CDR3 reads CASSGLAQEGNEQFF. For the CDR3, the DNA is TGTGCCAGCAGCGGACTAGCCCAAGAGGGGAATGAGCAGTTCTTC.

The rearrangement uses TRBV7-3 and TRBJ2-7, with a tentative D call TRBD2 (5 bases). V shed 2 bases and J shed 3 bases, with 14 bases lying between them. Per the germline V gene, CDR1 is SGHTA and CDR2 is FQGTGA. The CDR3 extends over 15 amino acids. The CDR3 reads CASSLFPGSFYEQYF. CDR3 sequence (DNA): TGTGCCAGCAGCTTATTTCCGGGGTCGTTCTACGAGCAGTACTTC.